This T cell receptor beta chain was identified during a study of tumor and adjacent non-tumor tissue in lung cancer. V lost 6 bases to trimming and J lost 10 bases, with 28 bases between them. From germline, CDR1 is DFQATT and CDR2 SNEGSKA (reference sequence). The CDR3 contains 15 residues. RNA was extracted from bulk tissue without any cell sorting. TCRbeta libraries were built with three rounds of nested PCR, modified from ARM-PCR. MiXCR, run by TCRdb on the multiplex PCR reads, gives a single entry per CDR3 protein. This table holds 220,000 or so distinct CDR3 sequences, 60% to 75% found once. This clonotype was recorded once. Its antigen is unknown. Study-wide points: Normal lung showed higher cumulative top 100 clone frequency than tumor.

The TCR sequence derives from a man aged 60 to 75 with non-small cell lung cancer. V and J are TRBV20-1 and TRBJ2-7; no definite D call. The sequencing input was lung tumor tissue. The CDR3 spells CSADVTRASSYGQYF. CDR3 DNA sequence: TGCAGTGCCGACGTTACCCGGGCTTCCTCCTACGGCCAGTACTTC.